The T cell receptor (beta chain) under discussion was sequenced for a study of blood T cell repertoires in COVID-19. About the research overall: Samples of COVID-19 (acute and convalescent) were obtained from the United States, Italy and Spain. In each case, the material was cDNA or gDNA derived from T cells, B-cell-depleted T cells, or PBMCs.

The CDR3 consists of 15 residues. Germline V lookup: CDR1 MNHEY, CDR2 SMNVEV (reference sequence). V lost 6 bases and J lost 5; bases outside the gene matches: 9. Under the authors' procedure: Nucleated cell number was recorded as an estimate derived from reference gene primer amplification. TCRdb's copy holds only in-frame clones and misses some; the assay was immunoSEQ multiplex PCR. V, J and clone size derive from that table, while D and trimming were established from the DNA sequence. Of about 140,000 clones in the sample, around 90% are singletons; the top ten hold less than 2%. Sequences were obtained from peripheral blood. The chain joins TRBV27 to TRBJ1-2, with 10 bases aligning to TRBD1. The TCR sequence derives from a woman aged 50 to 60 with acute or convalescent COVID-19. DNA of the CDR3: TGTGCCAGCAGCCCCAGGACAGGGGGTCTTTATGGCTACACCTTC. Its translation: CASSPRTGGLYGYTF.